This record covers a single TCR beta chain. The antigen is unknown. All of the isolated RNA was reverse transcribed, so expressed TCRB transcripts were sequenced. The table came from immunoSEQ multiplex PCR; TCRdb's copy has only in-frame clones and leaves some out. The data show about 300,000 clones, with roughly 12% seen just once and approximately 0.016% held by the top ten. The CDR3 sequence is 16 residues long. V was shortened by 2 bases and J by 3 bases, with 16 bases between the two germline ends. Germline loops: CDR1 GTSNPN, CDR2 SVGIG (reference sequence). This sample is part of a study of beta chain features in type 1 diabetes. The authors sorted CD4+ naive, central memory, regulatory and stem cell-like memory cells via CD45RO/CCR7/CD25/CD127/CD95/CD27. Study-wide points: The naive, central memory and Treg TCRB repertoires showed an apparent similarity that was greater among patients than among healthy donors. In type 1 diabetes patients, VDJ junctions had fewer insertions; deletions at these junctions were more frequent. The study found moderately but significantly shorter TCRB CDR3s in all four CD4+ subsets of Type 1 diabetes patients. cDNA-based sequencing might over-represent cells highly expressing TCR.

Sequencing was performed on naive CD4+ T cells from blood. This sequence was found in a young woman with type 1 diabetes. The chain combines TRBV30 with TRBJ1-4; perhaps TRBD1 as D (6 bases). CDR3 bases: TGTGCCTGGAGTCCCCTCGGGGACACTTCTAATGAAAAACTGTTTTTT. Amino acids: CAWSPLGDTSNEKLFF.